This entry features one T cell receptor beta chain sequence. This clone occurred a few times. Its specific antigen is unknown. Per-base qualities were not stored, and no clone one base away is much larger. Single viable CD3+CD4+CD8-CD45RO+ cells were sorted as memory CD4+ T cells on a FACSAria II. CMV serostatus was determined with a Roche Elecsys assay detecting serum IgG against CMV pp150, pp28, p38 and p52. After thawing, total CD4+ T cells were enriched by positive selection with CD4 magnetic microbeads. The samples came from a different study that was designed specifically to examine the CD4+ T cell memory repertoire. Following standard operating procedures, peripheral blood mononuclear cells were isolated and cryopreserved, while serum was kept at -80 degrees C. The staining used CD3-PerCP (BW264/56), CD4-APC (RPA-T4), CD45RO-PE (UCHT1) and CD8-Pacific Orange (3B5) antibodies, and Sytox blue was used to exclude non-viable cells.

For CDR1 and CDR2, the germline V gene lists SGHTA and FQGNSA. V is pruned by 7 bases and J by 6 bases, leaving 14 bases of the junction without a gene match. The CDR3 runs 15 amino acids, cysteine and phenylalanine included. Kept here is only the CDR3 DNA, which spans 45 bases and is read in frame from base 1. Genomic DNA was extracted from sorted cells with the Quick-DNA Microprep Kit. TCRbeta DNA was amplified with the immunoSEQ hsTCRbeta kit following the manufacturer's protocol. TCRbeta libraries were sequenced on an Illumina MiSeq instrument. The original pipeline was this. After out-of-frame sequences were removed, 2 million to 2.5 million distinct TCRbeta sequences remained, averaging about 61,000 per individual. Each individual was scored by the count of 150 to 200 previously reported CMV-associated TCRbeta sequences and the total productive distinct TCRbeta count. A beta-binomial model was reimplemented in Python, and scikit-learn random forests with default parameters were trained on US cohort data. Classifier performance on the Belgian cohort was summarized as median AUC with percentile confidence intervals calculated over 10,000 bootstrap iterations. TCRdb carries this immuneACCESS record with in-frame sequences only. Its versions omit some clonotypes, under half of them owing to an unresolved V gene in the studies checked, with the rest unexplained. Clone size and V and J calls were adopted from that table, with D and trimming inferred from the DNA. Across this sample there are approximately 40,000 clones, with over 60% seen only once. The ten largest make up roughly 2% of the sample.

The entry originates in a study of memory CD4+ T cells and cytomegalovirus serostatus (dated by TCRdb to 2018 to 2020). Background on the whole study: A total of 35 or so healthy Belgian adults, of whom 9 were CMV seropositive and about 24 were CMV seronegative, were included in the cohort. CD4+ memory TCRbeta repertoires of a Belgian cohort with known cytomegalovirus serostatus were sequenced in order to replicate a published TCR-based CMV serostatus classifier. The paper as a whole reports these results and caveats: For predicting CMV serostatus, the median bootstrapped AUC was about 0.95 using the original framework and almost 0.93 using a US-trained random forest. A median bootstrapped AUC of roughly 0.95 with a 95% CI of 0.76-1.00 was achieved on the Belgian cohort by the original-framework classifier. Only CD4+CD45RO+ memory cells were sequenced, unlike the original study, which covered naive and memory CD4+ and CD8+ populations. Of around 150 previously reported CMV-associated TCRbeta sequences, 67 appeared in the CD4+ memory repertoires, each in one to five individuals. The results were interpreted as suggesting that the CMV-associated TCR signature is mostly present in the CD4+ memory repertoire.

This clonotype originated in an adult in good health and CMV-seronegative. The sequencing input was memory CD4+ T cells from blood. The V gene is TRBV7-2 and the J gene is TRBJ2-7, and TRBD2 matches 8 of the central bases. The CDR3 protein: CASTRWAGGLSEQYF. In nucleotide form, the sequence is TGTGCCAGCACCCGTTGGGCGGGGGGCCTCTCCGAGCAGTACTTC. Reference TRBV7-2 and TRBJ2-7 proteins supply the regions before and after the CDR3; the full variable domain is: GAGVSQSPSNKVTEKGKDVELRCDPISGHTALYWYRQSLGQGLEFLIYFQGNSAPDKSGLPSDRFSAERTGGSVSTLTIQRTQQEDSAVYLCASTRWAGGLSEQYFGPGTRLTVT.